This TCR beta chain is from a study of T cells in Graves' hyperthyroidism and ophthalmopathy (dated by TCRdb to between 2019 and 2020). As for the study more broadly: Peripheral blood samples were taken at the time of initial diagnosis, prior to any treatment. A discovery cohort of about 96 patients, about 40 with Graves' ophthalmopathy and about 58 with stable Graves' hyperthyroidism, was used to find distinguishing TCR V-J signatures. Whether ophthalmopathy could be predicted prospectively was tested in an independent validation cohort made up of roughly 19 hyperthyroidism patients plus 17 patients who later progressed to ophthalmopathy. The 100 or so discovery patients were randomly divided into training and test sets at a 7:3 ratio. Thyroid tissue and blood T-cell repertoires from roughly six Graves' hyperthyroidism patients were also compared in the study. After sampling, hyperthyroidism patients received methimazole starting at 30 mg daily, and ophthalmopathy patients received high-dose intravenous methylprednisolone. The paper reports TCR Vbeta CDR3 sequencing of some 140 peripheral blood samples: 43 ophthalmopathy, around 80 hyperthyroidism and approximately 17 progressor patients. Broader findings and caveats from the paper: No statistical method was used to set the sample size in advance, and investigators knew the group allocation. In cross-validation, a model built on a 13 V-J signature told ophthalmopathy apart from stable hyperthyroidism with 87.88% sensitivity and around 83% specificity, and in testing the same model reached 80%/75%. Most expanded thyroid clonotypes (frequency above 0.001) were also found in blood, which suggests that blood repertoires may mirror thyroid immune responses. In validation, the model predicted progression to ophthalmopathy with 55% to 71% sensitivity and over 72% specificity, a median of around six months before onset.

At the junction V is shortened by 4 bases and J by 7 bases; bases outside the gene matches: 8. The germline V gene provides CDR1 SGHRS and CDR2 YFSETQ. From the cysteine through the phenylalanine, the CDR3 covers 15 amino acids. Of the read, only the CDR3 DNA is kept; its 45 bases are in frame from base 1. TCR beta CDR3 regions were amplified from RNA transcripts. The TCR CDR3 was subjected to a first round of RT-PCR using the HTBI primer set and the Qiagen OneStep RT-PCR kit. A second multiplex PCR round built the libraries, followed by size selection and purification. Libraries were sequenced paired-end with 100 bp reads on an Illumina HiSeq2000. Per the authors' processing: SOAPnuke was used to process the raw data, with reads discarded if the reads contained adapters or uncalled bases, had a mean Phred below 15, or lacked an exact constant-primer or identifier match. High-quality paired reads were merged using COPE v1.2.5, and each unique nucleotide sequence was defined as a clonotype. MiTCR v1.1 was used to align the clonotypes against IMGT TRBV, TRBD and TRBJ reference segments. The analysis was restricted to V-J combinations with a frequency above 0.0001, which together covered 99.2% of the repertoires. A TCS score was defined as the ratio of F50 (clonal expansion) to E x V (chaos), with BLOSUM62-based TCRdist applied between CDR3 peptides within each V-J. Welch's t-statistics and random forest reduced 500 to 650 V-J features to roughly 13, which were used in a naive Bayes classifier (R e1071). TCRdb reanalyzed the raw reads on its own, using fastp at Q25 for trimming and MiXCR for clone calling, and kept in-frame beta chains. Records with the same CDR3 protein are collapsed into one entry carrying the most frequent genes and DNA. These V and J calls originate from TCRdb's pipeline instead of the authors' own analysis. Counted in this sample were about 420,000 distinct CDR3 sequences; approximately 13% of them appeared once. The ten largest account for less than 6.5% of the sample.

A patient counted as having stable Graves' hyperthyroidism if no progression to ophthalmopathy occurred over 18 months of follow-up. Hyperthyroidism patients were newly diagnosed, with disease duration under 2 months, and aged 18 to 65 years. Patients with uncontrolled infections, other autoimmune diseases, pregnancy or lactation were excluded. Clinical symptoms, serum thyroxine and TRAb, thyroid ultrasound, and orbital computed tomography formed the basis for the diagnoses. PBMCs were isolated from approximately 10 ml of fresh peripheral blood by Ficoll-Paque density gradient centrifugation. Trizol reagent was used to extract total RNA, and RNA quality was then checked on an Agilent 2100 Bioanalyzer. This clonotype was observed a few times. Which antigen it targets is not known. No much larger clone exists at a distance of one base, and base qualities are not known.

The sequenced sample was blood. This sequence originates from a woman aged 18-29 years with Graves' hyperthyroidism. Recombination connected TRBV5-1 to TRBJ2-2; the junction holds 9 bases that match TRBD2. The CDR3 reads CASSHSGREGGELFF. The DNA is as follows: TGCGCCAGCAGCCATAGCGGGAGAGAGGGCGGGGAGCTGTTTTTT.